The clone carrying this TCR beta chain was seen a handful of times. Its cognate antigen is unknown. Extractions gave at least 5.5 micrograms of total RNA per sample. The sample originates from a study of blood T cells in healthy people across ages. General observations from the study: Versus aged donors, long-lived donors had higher diversity and more naive CD4+ cells. The CMV status of each donor remained undetermined, and this could have confounded shifts in expanded clonotypes.

The germline gives CDR1 SQVTM, CDR2 ANQGSEA. V was cut by 0 bases and J by 3 bases, with 15 bases left in between. The CDR3 contains 15 residues. With a J-beta primer mix and a sample-barcoded 5' primer, a second PCR ran about 6 to 11 cycles. TCRdb redid the calling of the 5' RACE reads with MiXCR, one entry per CDR3 protein. The sample has over a million distinct CDR3 sequences; less than 50% are singletons. This receptor was obtained from a woman aged 60-70 years in good health. Sequencing used blood. V gene TRBV29-1 combines with J gene TRBJ2-7; no firm D call. CDR3 coding DNA: TGCAGCGTTGAAGATCGGCAACACACCCACTACGAGCAGTACTTC. It yields the protein CSVEDRQHTHYEQYF.